This T cell receptor beta chain was sequenced for a study of T cell responses to AZD1222 COVID-19 vaccine. Whole-study findings and limits: There were repertoire samples only from the period after the peak T cell response.

Libraries were prepared by immunoSEQ multiplex PCR; TCRdb keeps only in-frame clonotypes and omits some of them. In the table there are approximately 130,000 clones, 88% of which are singletons. A remark on this clone: Its antigen is unknown. The same CDR3 arises from other DNA sequences in this sample as well.

Sequencing used peripheral blood, obtained 28 days after the second AZD1222 dose. This clonotype was sampled from an adult who received the AZD1222 COVID-19 vaccine.

The CDR3: CASSLTENTEAFF. CDR3 sequence (DNA): TGTGCCAGCAGTTTGACAGAAAACACTGAAGCTTTCTTT. V usage is TRBV6-5 and J usage is TRBJ1-1; D may be TRBD1 (5 bases). V was shortened by 4 bases and J by 2 bases, with 8 bases between the two germline ends. Germline V gene data show CDR1 as MNHEY and CDR2 as SVGAGI. The CDR3 has 13 residues.